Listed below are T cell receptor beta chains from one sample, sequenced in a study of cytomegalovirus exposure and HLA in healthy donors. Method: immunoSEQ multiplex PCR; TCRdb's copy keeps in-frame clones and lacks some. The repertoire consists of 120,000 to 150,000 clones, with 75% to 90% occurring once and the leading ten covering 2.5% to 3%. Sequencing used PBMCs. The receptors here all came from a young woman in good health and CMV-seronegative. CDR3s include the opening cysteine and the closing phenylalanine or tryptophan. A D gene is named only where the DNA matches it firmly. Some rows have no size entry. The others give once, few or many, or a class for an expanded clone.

CDR3 DNA: TGTGCCTGGAAAACCGGGAGTTTCGACTCCGGGGAGCTGTTTTTT; CDR3 protein: CAWKTGSFDSGELFF; D gene: .; J gene: TRBJ2-2; clone size: .; V gene: TRBV30
CDR3 DNA: TGTGCCATCAAGGCAGGGGATAATTCACCCCTCCACTTT; CDR3 protein: CAIKAGDNSPLHF; D gene: .; J gene: TRBJ1-6; clone size: .; V gene: TRBV10-3
CDR3 DNA: TGTGCCAGCTCACCCCCCCTCAGTTTCGCTGGAAACACCATATATTTT; CDR3 protein: CASSPPLSFAGNTIYF; D gene: .; J gene: TRBJ1-3; clone size: .; V gene: TRBV18
CDR3 DNA: TGTGCCAGCAGTGCCCCGGGACACGGTAGGACCCAGCATTTT; CDR3 protein: CASSAPGHGRTQHF; D gene: .; J gene: TRBJ1-5; clone size: few; V gene: TRBV2
CDR3 DNA: TGTGCCAGCAGCTTGGCCTGGGACAGGGGATCCTACGAGCAGTACTTC; CDR3 protein: CASSLAWDRGSYEQYF; D gene: TRBD1; J gene: TRBJ2-7; clone size: .; V gene: TRBV5-6
CDR3 DNA: TGTGCCAGTAGTATACAGGGGGCCCACGAGCAGTACTTC; CDR3 protein: CASSIQGAHEQYF; D gene: TRBD1; J gene: TRBJ2-7; clone size: .; V gene: TRBV19
CDR3 DNA: TGCGCCAGCAGCATACAGGGAACTCCTGAAAAACTGTTTTTT; CDR3 protein: CASSIQGTPEKLFF; D gene: .; J gene: TRBJ1-4; clone size: few; V gene: TRBV5-1
CDR3 DNA: TGTGCCAGCAGGGTTACCGGACAGGAGGCGAACACCGGGGAGCTGTTTTTT; CDR3 protein: CASRVTGQEANTGELFF; D gene: TRBD1; J gene: TRBJ2-2; clone size: .; V gene: TRBV5-4
CDR3 DNA: TGTGCCAGCAGTGCGTCCGGGACTAGCAGATCCTACGAGCAGTACTTC; CDR3 protein: CASSASGTSRSYEQYF; D gene: TRBD2; J gene: TRBJ2-7; clone size: .; V gene: TRBV6-1
CDR3 DNA: TGTGCCAGCAGCGTAGCGGGACAGGGTAATATGGAGCAGTACTTC; CDR3 protein: CASSVAGQGNMEQYF; D gene: TRBD1; J gene: TRBJ2-5; clone size: .; V gene: TRBV9
CDR3 DNA: TGTGCCAGTAGTATCCCGGGACAGGGGGATGAAAAACTGTTTTTT; CDR3 protein: CASSIPGQGDEKLFF; D gene: TRBD1; J gene: TRBJ1-4; clone size: .; V gene: TRBV19
CDR3 DNA: TGTGCCTGGAGTGTCGGACCAGGGGTCCAAGAGACCCAGTACTTC; CDR3 protein: CAWSVGPGVQETQYF; D gene: .; J gene: TRBJ2-5; clone size: .; V gene: TRBV30
CDR3 DNA: TGTGCCAGCAGCTTAGGACGAGGACGCGGGAGCTCCTACGAGCAGTACTTC; CDR3 protein: CASSLGRGRGSSYEQYF; D gene: TRBD2; J gene: TRBJ2-7; clone size: .; V gene: TRBV11-1
CDR3 DNA: TGTGCCAGCAGTGAAGCGGGGGGGGGAAGCGGGGGCTGGACCCAGTACTTC; CDR3 protein: CASSEAGGGSGGWTQYF; D gene: TRBD2; J gene: TRBJ2-5; clone size: .; V gene: TRBV6-1
CDR3 DNA: TGTGCCAGCAGCTTGGGAGGGAGGGGGATGAACACTGAAGCTTTCTTT; CDR3 protein: CASSLGGRGMNTEAFF; D gene: .; J gene: TRBJ1-1; clone size: many; V gene: TRBV5-6
CDR3 DNA: TGTGCCAGCAGTTACCGGGACAATCTCTCCTACGAGCAGTACTTC; CDR3 protein: CASSYRDNLSYEQYF; D gene: .; J gene: TRBJ2-7; clone size: .; V gene: TRBV6-5
CDR3 DNA: TGCGCCAGCAGCTTGGGGTCACAGGGTGGAAACACCATATATTTT; CDR3 protein: CASSLGSQGGNTIYF; D gene: .; J gene: TRBJ1-3; clone size: .; V gene: TRBV5-1